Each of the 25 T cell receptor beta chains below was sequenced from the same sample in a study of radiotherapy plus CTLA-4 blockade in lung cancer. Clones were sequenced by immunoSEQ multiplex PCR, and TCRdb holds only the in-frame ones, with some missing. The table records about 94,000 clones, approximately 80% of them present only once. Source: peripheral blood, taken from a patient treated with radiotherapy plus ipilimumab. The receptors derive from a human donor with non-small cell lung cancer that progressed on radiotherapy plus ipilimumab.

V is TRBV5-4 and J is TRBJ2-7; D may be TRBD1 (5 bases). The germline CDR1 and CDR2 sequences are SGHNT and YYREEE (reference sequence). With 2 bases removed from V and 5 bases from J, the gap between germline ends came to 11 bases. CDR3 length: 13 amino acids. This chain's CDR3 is CASSFPGQDEQYV. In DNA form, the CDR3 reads TGTGCCAGCAGCTTTCCAGGGCAGGACGAGCAGTACGTC.

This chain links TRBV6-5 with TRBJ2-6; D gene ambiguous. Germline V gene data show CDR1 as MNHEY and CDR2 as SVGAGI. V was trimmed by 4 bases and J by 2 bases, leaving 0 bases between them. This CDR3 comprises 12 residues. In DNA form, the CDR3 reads TGTGCCAGCAGTTCTGGGGCCAACGTCCTGACTTTC. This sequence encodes CASSSGANVLTF.

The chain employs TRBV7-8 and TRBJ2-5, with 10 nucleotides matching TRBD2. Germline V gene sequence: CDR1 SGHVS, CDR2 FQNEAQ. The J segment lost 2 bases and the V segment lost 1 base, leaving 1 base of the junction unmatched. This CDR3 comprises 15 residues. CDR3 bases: TGTGCCAGCAGCTTAGATAGCGGGAGGCAAGAGACCCAGTACTTC. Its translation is CASSLDSGRQETQYF.

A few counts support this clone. In DNA form, the CDR3 reads TGTGCCAGCAGTCGCCGGGGCGGGGAGCAGTTCTTC. Translation: CASSRRGGEQFF. The gene calls are TRBV7-2 and TRBJ2-1; the D gene could be TRBD1 or TRBD2 (5 bases each). The CDR3 has 12 residues. From germline, CDR1 is SGHTA and CDR2 FQGNSA. V dropped 6 bases and J dropped 10 bases, with 13 bases sitting between them.

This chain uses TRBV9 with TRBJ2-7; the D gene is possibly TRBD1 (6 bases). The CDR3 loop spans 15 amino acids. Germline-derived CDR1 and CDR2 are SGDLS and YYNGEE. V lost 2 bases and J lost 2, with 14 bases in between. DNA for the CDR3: TGTGCCAGCAGCGTGACGCCGGACAGCGCCTACGAGCAGTACTTC. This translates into CASSVTPDSAYEQYF.

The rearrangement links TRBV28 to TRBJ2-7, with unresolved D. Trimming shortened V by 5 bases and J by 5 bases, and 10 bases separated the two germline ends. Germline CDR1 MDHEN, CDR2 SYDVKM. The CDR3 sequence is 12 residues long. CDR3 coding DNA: TGTGCCAGCAGTCCCTCGAGCGACGAGCAGTACTTC. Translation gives CASSPSSDEQYF.

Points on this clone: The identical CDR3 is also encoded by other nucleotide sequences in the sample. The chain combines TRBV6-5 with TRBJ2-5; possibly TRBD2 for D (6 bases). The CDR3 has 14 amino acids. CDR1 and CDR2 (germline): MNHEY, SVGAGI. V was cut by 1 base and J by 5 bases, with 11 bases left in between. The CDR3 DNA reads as TGTGCCAGCAGTTACTGGGGAGGCGGTGAGACCCAGTACTTC. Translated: CASSYWGGGETQYF.

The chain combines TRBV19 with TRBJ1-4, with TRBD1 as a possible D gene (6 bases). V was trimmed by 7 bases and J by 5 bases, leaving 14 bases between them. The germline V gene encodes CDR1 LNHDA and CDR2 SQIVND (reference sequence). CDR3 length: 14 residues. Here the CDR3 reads CASKVRGRNEKLFF. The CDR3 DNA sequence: TGTGCCAGTAAAGTCAGGGGCCGGAATGAAAAACTGTTTTTT.

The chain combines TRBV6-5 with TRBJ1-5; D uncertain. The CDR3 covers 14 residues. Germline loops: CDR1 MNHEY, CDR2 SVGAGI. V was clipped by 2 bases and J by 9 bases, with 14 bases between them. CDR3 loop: CASSYGQDVRPQHF. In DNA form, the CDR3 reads TGTGCCAGCAGTTACGGTCAGGATGTAAGGCCCCAGCATTTT.

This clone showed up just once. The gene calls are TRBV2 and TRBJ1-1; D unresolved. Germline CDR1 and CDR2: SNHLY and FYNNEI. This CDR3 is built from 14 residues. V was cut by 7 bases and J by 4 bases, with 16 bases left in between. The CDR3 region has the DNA TGTGCCAGCACCGAAAGGGAGTTCAGCACTGAAGCTTTCTTT. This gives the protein CASTEREFSTEAFF.

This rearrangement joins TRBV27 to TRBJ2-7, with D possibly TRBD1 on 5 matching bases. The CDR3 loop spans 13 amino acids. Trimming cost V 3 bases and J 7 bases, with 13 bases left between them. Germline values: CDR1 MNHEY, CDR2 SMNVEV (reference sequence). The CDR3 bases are TGTGCCAGCAGTTTTGGGGCATCTACAGAGCAGTACTTC. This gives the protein CASSFGASTEQYF.

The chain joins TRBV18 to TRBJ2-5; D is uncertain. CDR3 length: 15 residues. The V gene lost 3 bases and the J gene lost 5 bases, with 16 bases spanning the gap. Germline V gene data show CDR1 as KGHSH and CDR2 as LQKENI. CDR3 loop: CASSPSEISRETQYF. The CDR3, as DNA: TGTGCCAGCTCACCGTCCGAGATAAGCAGGGAGACCCAGTACTTC.

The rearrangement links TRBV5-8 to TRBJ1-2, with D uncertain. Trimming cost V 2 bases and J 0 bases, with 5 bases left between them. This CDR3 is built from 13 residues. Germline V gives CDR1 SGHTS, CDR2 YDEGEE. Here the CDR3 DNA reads TGTGCCAGCAGCTTACTTACTAACTATGGCTACACCTTC. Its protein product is CASSLLTNYGYTF. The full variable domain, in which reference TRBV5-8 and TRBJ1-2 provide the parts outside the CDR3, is EAGVTQSPTHLIKTRGQQATLRCSPISGHTSVYWYQQALGLGLQFLLWYDEGEERNRGNFPPRFSGRQFPNYSSELNVNALELEDSALYLCASSLLTNYGYTFGSGTRLTVV.

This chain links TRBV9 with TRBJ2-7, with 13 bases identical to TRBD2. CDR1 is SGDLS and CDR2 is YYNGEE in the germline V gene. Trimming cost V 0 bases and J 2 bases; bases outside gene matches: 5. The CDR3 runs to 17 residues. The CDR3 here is CASSVVTSGGGTYEQYV. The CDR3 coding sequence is TGTGCCAGCAGCGTAGTAACTAGCGGGGGGGGAACCTACGAGCAGTACGTC.

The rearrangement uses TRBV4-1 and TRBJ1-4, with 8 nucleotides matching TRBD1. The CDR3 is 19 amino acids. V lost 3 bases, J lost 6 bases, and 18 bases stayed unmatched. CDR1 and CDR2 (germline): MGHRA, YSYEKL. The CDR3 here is CASSHQLAAGGIWYEKLFF. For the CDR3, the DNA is TGCGCCAGCAGCCATCAACTCGCGGCAGGGGGCATTTGGTATGAAAAACTGTTTTTT.

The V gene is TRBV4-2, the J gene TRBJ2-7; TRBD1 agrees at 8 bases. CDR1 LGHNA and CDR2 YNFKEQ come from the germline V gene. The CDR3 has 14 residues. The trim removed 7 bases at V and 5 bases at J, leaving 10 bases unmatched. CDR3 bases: TGTGCCAGCACCCCAGGGGGCGCGTCCGACGAGCAGTACTTC. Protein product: CASTPGGASDEQYF.

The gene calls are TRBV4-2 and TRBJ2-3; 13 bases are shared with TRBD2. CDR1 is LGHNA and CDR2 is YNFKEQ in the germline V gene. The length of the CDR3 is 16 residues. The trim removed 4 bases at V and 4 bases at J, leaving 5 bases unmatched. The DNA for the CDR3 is TGTGCCAGCAGCCCGGGGACTAGCGGGATCCCAGATACGCAGTATTTT. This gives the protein CASSPGTSGIPDTQYF.

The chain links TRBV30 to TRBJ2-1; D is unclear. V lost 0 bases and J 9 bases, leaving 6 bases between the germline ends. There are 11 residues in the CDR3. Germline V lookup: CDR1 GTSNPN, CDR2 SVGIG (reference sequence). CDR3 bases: TGTGCCTGGAGTGTATTGGTTGAGCAGTTCTTC. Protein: CAWSVLVEQFF.

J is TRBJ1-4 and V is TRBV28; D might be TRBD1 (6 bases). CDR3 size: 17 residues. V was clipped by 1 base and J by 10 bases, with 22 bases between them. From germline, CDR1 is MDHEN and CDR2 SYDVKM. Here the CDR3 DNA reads TGTGCCAGCAGTTTATCACAGGGCGGGGGGGGTTCTGGAAAACTGTTTTTT. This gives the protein CASSLSQGGGGSGKLFF.

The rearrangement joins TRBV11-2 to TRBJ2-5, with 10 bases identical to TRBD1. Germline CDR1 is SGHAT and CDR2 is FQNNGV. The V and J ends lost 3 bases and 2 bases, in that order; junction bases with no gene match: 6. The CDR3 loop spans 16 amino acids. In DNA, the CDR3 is TGTGCCAGCAGCTTCGGACAGGGGGTATTTCAAGAGACCCAGTACTTC. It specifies CASSFGQGVFQETQYF.

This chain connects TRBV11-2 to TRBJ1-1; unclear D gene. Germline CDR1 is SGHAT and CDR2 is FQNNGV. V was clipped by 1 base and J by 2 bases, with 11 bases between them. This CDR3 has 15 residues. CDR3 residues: CASSLAGVLNTEAFF. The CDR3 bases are TGTGCCAGCAGCTTAGCCGGTGTTCTAAACACTGAAGCTTTCTTT. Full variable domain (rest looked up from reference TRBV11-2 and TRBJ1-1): EAGVAQSPRYKIIEKRQSVAFWCNPISGHATLYWYQQILGQGPKLLIQFQNNGVVDDSQLPKDRFSAERLKGVDSTLKIQPAKLEDSAVYLCASSLAGVLNTEAFFGQGTRLTVV.

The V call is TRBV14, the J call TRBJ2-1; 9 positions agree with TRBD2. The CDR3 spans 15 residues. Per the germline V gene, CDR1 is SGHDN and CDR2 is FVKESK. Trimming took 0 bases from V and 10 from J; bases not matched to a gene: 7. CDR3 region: CASSQDIAGVGEQFF. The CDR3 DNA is TGTGCCAGCAGCCAAGATATAGCGGGAGTAGGGGAGCAGTTCTTC.

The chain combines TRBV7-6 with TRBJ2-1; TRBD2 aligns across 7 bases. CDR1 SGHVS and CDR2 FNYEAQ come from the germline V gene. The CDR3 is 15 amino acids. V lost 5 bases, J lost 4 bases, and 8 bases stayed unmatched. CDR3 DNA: TGTGCCAGCAGCCGAAAGCGGGGCCCGTACAATGAGCAGTTCTTC. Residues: CASSRKRGPYNEQFF.

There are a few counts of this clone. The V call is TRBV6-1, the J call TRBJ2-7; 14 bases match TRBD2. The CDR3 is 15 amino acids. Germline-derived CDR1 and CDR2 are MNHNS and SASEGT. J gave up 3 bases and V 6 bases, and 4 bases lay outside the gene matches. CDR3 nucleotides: TGTGCCAGCAGCACGGGGACTAGCGGGAGCTACGAGCAGTACTTC. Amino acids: CASSTGTSGSYEQYF.

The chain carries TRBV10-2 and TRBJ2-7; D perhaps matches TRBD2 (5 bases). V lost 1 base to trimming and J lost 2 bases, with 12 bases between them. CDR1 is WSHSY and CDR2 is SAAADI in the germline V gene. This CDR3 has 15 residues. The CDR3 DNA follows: TGCGCCAGCAGTGAGTACGGCCTAGCCGCCTACGAGCAGTACTTC. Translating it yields CASSEYGLAAYEQYF.